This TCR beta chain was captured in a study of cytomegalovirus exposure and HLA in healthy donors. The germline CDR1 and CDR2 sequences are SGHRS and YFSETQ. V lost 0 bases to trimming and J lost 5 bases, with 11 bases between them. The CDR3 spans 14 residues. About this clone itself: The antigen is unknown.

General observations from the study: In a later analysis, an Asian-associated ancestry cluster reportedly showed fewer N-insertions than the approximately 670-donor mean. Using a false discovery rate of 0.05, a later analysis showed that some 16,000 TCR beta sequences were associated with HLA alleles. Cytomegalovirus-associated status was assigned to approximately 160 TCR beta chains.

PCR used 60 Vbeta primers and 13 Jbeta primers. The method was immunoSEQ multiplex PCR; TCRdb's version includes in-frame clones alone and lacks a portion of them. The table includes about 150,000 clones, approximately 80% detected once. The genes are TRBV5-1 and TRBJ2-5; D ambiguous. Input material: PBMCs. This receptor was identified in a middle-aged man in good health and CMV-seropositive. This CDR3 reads CASSLAFNQETQYF. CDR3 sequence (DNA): TGCGCCAGCAGCTTGGCCTTCAATCAGGAGACCCAGTACTTC. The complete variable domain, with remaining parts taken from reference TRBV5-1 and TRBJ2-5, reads KAGVTQTPRYLIKTRGQQVTLSCSPISGHRSVSWYQQTPGQGLQFLFEYFSETQRNKGNFPGRFSGRQFSNSRSEMNVSTLELGDSALYLCASSLAFNQETQYFGPGTRLLVL.